These T cell receptor beta chains were read from a single sample in a study of T-cell memory formation after mild COVID-19. TCRdb reprocessed the 5' RACE reads with MiXCR, giving one entry per CDR3 protein. This sample carries under 150,000 distinct CDR3 sequences, approximately 16% of them seen once, and the ten largest clones take approximately 15%. The material sequenced was PBMCs or a T cell subset sorted from them (not recorded which). These receptors all stem from an adult woman who had mild COVID-19 (a few samples of this study predate the infection). Cell type and time point are not known. Both conserved end residues are part of each CDR3. Each record gives: J gene, D gene, clone size, V gene, CDR3 protein, CDR3 DNA. A D gene is named only where the DNA matches it firmly. Only some rows state a clone size, as once, few, many or a class for expanded clones.

TRBJ2-3 | TRBD2 | . | TRBV4-1 | CASSLLAGRGTDTQYF | TGCGCCAGCAGTCTTCTAGCGGGGAGGGGTACAGATACGCAGTATTTT
TRBJ2-1 | TRBD2 | . | TRBV7-9 | CASSQWASGIGEQFF | TGTGCCAGCAGCCAATGGGCTAGCGGGATTGGTGAGCAGTTCTTC
TRBJ2-7 | . | . | TRBV5-1 | CASSEAGREQYF | TGCGCCAGCAGCGAGGCAGGTCGAGAGCAGTACTTC
TRBJ1-2 | . | . | TRBV19 | CASRNQWHGYTF | TGTGCCAGTAGAAATCAGTGGCACGGCTACACCTTC
TRBJ2-7 | . | few | TRBV20-1 | CSASGYEQYF | TGCAGTGCTAGCGGCTACGAGCAGTACTTC
TRBJ2-7 | . | . | TRBV19 | CASSRGGEQYF | TGTGCCAGTAGCAGGGGCGGCGAGCAGTACTTC
TRBJ2-7 | TRBD2 | few | TRBV7-9 | CASTSAGGPNEQYF | TGTGCCAGCACCTCAGCGGGAGGGCCAAACGAGCAGTACTTC
TRBJ2-7 | TRBD2 | . | TRBV29-1 | CSVERPGRDRYEQYF | TGCAGCGTTGAAAGACCCGGGAGGGATAGGTACGAGCAGTACTTC
TRBJ1-2 | TRBD1 | . | TRBV5-1 | CASSLDSWRDSYGYTF | TGCGCCAGCAGCTTGGATTCGTGGCGGGACAGTTATGGCTACACCTTC
TRBJ1-1 | . | few | TRBV6-5 | CASSYSVVGNTEAFF | TGTGCCAGCAGTTACTCAGTTGTGGGGAACACTGAAGCTTTCTTT
TRBJ2-1 | TRBD2 | many | TRBV5-1 | CASSGGLAGGSEQFF | TGCGCCAGCAGCGGGGGACTAGCGGGGGGAAGTGAGCAGTTCTTC
TRBJ2-4 | . | few | TRBV4-1 | CASSHPLLAKNIQYF | TGCGCCAGCAGTCATCCCCTCCTAGCCAAAAACATTCAGTACTTC
TRBJ2-7 | . | . | TRBV19 | CASSIGGEQYF | TGTGCCAGTAGTATAGGGGGCGAGCAGTACTTC
TRBJ2-1 | . | . | TRBV24-1 | CATSDFWTGNEQFF | TGTGCCACCAGTGATTTTTGGACGGGGAATGAGCAGTTCTTC
TRBJ2-1 | . | . | TRBV11-1 | CASSPLFRIHNEQFF | TGTGCCAGCAGCCCTCTTTTTAGAATACACAATGAGCAGTTCTTC
TRBJ2-1 | . | . | TRBV30 | CAWNGGGPYNEQFF | TGTGCCTGGAATGGCGGGGGCCCCTACAATGAGCAGTTCTTC
TRBJ1-1 | TRBD1 | few | TRBV4-1 | CASSPTRGLMNTEAFF | TGCGCCAGCAGCCCCACGAGGGGGCTAATGAACACTGAAGCTTTCTTT
TRBJ2-1 | . | . | TRBV5-1 | CASSLVAGLSYNEQFF | TGCGCCAGCAGCTTGGTAGCAGGGTTGTCCTACAATGAGCAGTTCTTC
TRBJ1-1 | . | few | TRBV30 | CAWSLMENTEAFF | TGTGCCTGGAGTTTAATGGAGAACACTGAAGCTTTCTTT
TRBJ2-7 | . | few | TRBV27 | CASSLRWGGYEQYF | TGTGCCAGCAGTTTACGGTGGGGCGGCTACGAGCAGTACTTC
TRBJ1-5 | TRBD1 | . | TRBV23-1 | CASSDGQGAGQPQHF | TGCGCCAGCAGTGATGGACAGGGGGCGGGTCAGCCCCAGCATTTT
TRBJ2-3 | . | many | TRBV12-3/TRBV12-4 | CASSQPPKDTQYF | TGTGCCAGCAGTCAACCCCCTAAAGATACGCAGTATTTT
TRBJ2-5 | . | many | TRBV7-3 | CASSPAPGETQYF | TGTGCCAGCAGCCCCGCCCCTGGAGAGACCCAGTACTTC
TRBJ2-7 | . | . | TRBV7-3 | CASSLQGTPPYEQYF | TGTGCCAGCAGCTTACAGGGGACCCCTCCCTACGAGCAGTACTTC
TRBJ2-1 | . | once | TRBV6-1 | CASIKESDFEQFF | TGTGCCAGCATTAAGGAATCCGATTTTGAGCAGTTCTTC
TRBJ1-1 | . | . | TRBV19 | CASSTENTEAFF | TGTGCCAGTAGTACAGAAAACACTGAAGCTTTCTTT
TRBJ1-2 | TRBD1 | . | TRBV6-6 | CASSLGTGVLGGYTF | TGTGCCAGCAGCCTTGGGACAGGGGTTCTTGGTGGCTACACCTTC
TRBJ2-1 | . | few | TRBV9 | CASSVEDYNEQFF | TGTGCCAGCAGCGTAGAAGACTACAATGAGCAGTTCTTC
TRBJ1-5 | . | . | TRBV5-8 | CASSLGQLSNQPQHF | TGTGCCAGCAGCTTAGGACAGCTTAGCAATCAGCCCCAGCATTTT
TRBJ1-5 | TRBD1 | . | TRBV6-2/TRBV6-3 | CASSGQDNQPQHF | TGTGCCAGCAGCGGACAGGACAATCAGCCCCAGCATTTT
TRBJ2-3 | . | . | TRBV5-4 | CASSLARSTDTQYF | TGTGCCAGCAGCTTGGCCAGGAGCACAGATACGCAGTATTTT
TRBJ2-7 | TRBD1 | . | TRBV15 | CATSRDSMTGSPYEQYF | TGTGCCACCAGCAGAGATTCGATGACAGGGAGTCCCTACGAGCAGTACTTC
TRBJ2-7 | . | many | TRBV11-2 | CASSLRAPSYEQYF | TGTGCCAGCAGCTTACGTGCCCCTTCCTACGAGCAGTACTTC
TRBJ2-2 | . | . | TRBV21-1 | CASSGPGQGSPGSCFF | .
TRBJ2-2 | . | . | TRBV15 | CATSIGRWANTGELFF | TGTGCCACCAGCATAGGTCGGTGGGCGAACACCGGGGAGCTGTTTTTT
TRBJ2-5 | . | . | TRBV6-5 | CASSYSGTQYF | TGTGCCAGCAGTTACAGTGGGACCCAGTACTTC
TRBJ1-1 | TRBD1 | . | TRBV12-3/TRBV12-4 | CASSSWTGSEAFF | TGTGCCAGCAGTTCCTGGACAGGCTCTGAAGCTTTCTTT
TRBJ1-1 | . | few | TRBV7-9 | CASSSSLGGVNTEAFF | TGTGCCAGCAGCTCAAGCCTAGGGGGTGTGAACACTGAAGCTTTCTTT
TRBJ1-1 | . | . | TRBV20-1 | CSAMEAGHTEAFF | TGCAGTGCTATGGAGGCGGGGCACACTGAAGCTTTCTTT
TRBJ2-7 | . | few | TRBV29-1 | CSVRDGYEQYF | TGCAGCGTTCGTGACGGCTACGAGCAGTACTTC
TRBJ2-1 | TRBD2 | few | TRBV6-2/TRBV6-3 | CASSGLAGPHSYNEQFF | TGTGCCAGCAGTGGACTAGCGGGTCCTCACTCCTACAATGAGCAGTTCTTC
TRBJ2-2 | TRBD1 | . | TRBV11-3 | CASSYSGGHTGELFF | TGTGCCAGCAGCTATTCAGGGGGTCACACCGGGGAGCTGTTTTTT
TRBJ1-5 | TRBD1 | . | TRBV19 | CASSPLLRGRNQPQHF | TGTGCCAGTAGTCCCCTCCTAAGGGGGCGCAATCAGCCCCAGCATTTT
TRBJ2-3 | TRBD2 | . | TRBV25-1 | CASSEELAGTSTDTQYF | TGTGCCAGCAGTGAAGAACTAGCGGGGACTAGCACAGATACGCAGTATTTT
TRBJ2-7 | TRBD1 | . | TRBV5-5 | CASSSQQGSIYEQYF | TGTGCCAGCAGCTCACAACAGGGGTCGATCTACGAGCAGTACTTC
TRBJ2-3 | TRBD2 | . | TRBV12-3/TRBV12-4 | CASSLAGLAGAVTDTQYF | TGTGCCAGCAGTTTAGCGGGACTAGCGGGGGCCGTCACAGATACGCAGTATTTT
TRBJ1-1 | TRBD1 | . | TRBV4-1 | CASSQDGLRGQLPAPGRQPLAFF | TGCGCCAGCAGCCAAGATGGGCTGCGGGGACAGCTACCTGCTCCTGGTCGCCAACCTTTAGCTTTCTTT
TRBJ2-5 | TRBD2 | . | TRBV5-4 | CASSWGTSSSPGTQYF | TGTGCCAGCAGCTGGGGGACTAGCTCCAGCCCGGGGACCCAGTACTTC
TRBJ1-1 | . | . | TRBV30 | CAWSGTANTEAFF | TGTGCCTGGAGTGGGACAGCGAACACTGAAGCTTTCTTT
TRBJ1-1 | . | few | TRBV9 | CASSTTGAMNTEAFF | TGTGCCAGCAGTACGACAGGAGCTATGAACACTGAAGCTTTCTTT
TRBJ2-4 | . | many | TRBV7-2 | CASSRQARAKNIQYF | TGTGCCAGCAGTCGGCAGGCCCGAGCCAAAAACATTCAGTACTTC
TRBJ1-1 | TRBD1 | few | TRBV5-4 | CASSLPGQVRANTEAFF | TGTGCCAGCAGCCTGCCCGGACAGGTTCGAGCGAACACTGAAGCTTTCTTT
TRBJ2-5 | TRBD2 | . | TRBV5-1 | CASSHIFSGEETQYF | TGCGCCAGCAGCCATATATTTAGCGGGGAAGAGACCCAGTACTTC
TRBJ1-1 | . | few | TRBV9 | CASSVGTNTEAFF | TGTGCCAGCAGCGTAGGAACAAACACTGAAGCTTTCTTT
TRBJ2-3 | TRBD2 | . | TRBV6-5 | CASSRLAGGMASTDTQYF | TGTGCCAGCAGCCGACTAGCGGGAGGAATGGCGAGCACAGATACGCAGTATTTT
TRBJ2-1 | TRBD2 | . | TRBV7-9 | CASSSLGRLAGWNNEQFF | TGTGCCAGCAGCTCACTCGGCAGACTAGCGGGATGGAACAATGAGCAGTTCTTC
TRBJ1-1 | . | . | TRBV24-1 | CATSDLPDSEAFF | TGTGCCACCAGTGATTTGCCCGACAGCGAAGCTTTCTTT
TRBJ2-7 | . | . | TRBV19 | CASRGSAGSYEQYF | TGTGCCAGCCGAGGGTCGGCAGGGTCCTACGAGCAGTACTTC
TRBJ2-2 | . | . | TRBV4-1 | CASSQDHSDYTGELFF | TGCGCCAGCAGCCAAGATCATTCAGACTACACCGGGGAGCTGTTTTTT